This T cell receptor (beta chain) was captured by sequencing in a study of blood T cell repertoires in COVID-19. Study-level information: Both acute and convalescent COVID-19 samples were obtained from the United States, Italy and Spain.

Participants' own reports of clinical history determined their cohort assignment. Assay used: immunoSEQ multiplex PCR; TCRdb lists only in-frame clones, some missing. The data hold over 250,000 clones, with around nine tenths observed a single time. The CDR3 runs to 13 residues. The V end was cut by 6 bases, the J end by 6 bases, with 12 bases between. The receptor comes from an older woman in a cohort exposed to, infected with or recovered from COVID-19 (not recorded which). The sample comprised PBMCs or T cells enriched from blood (not recorded which). The gene calls are TRBV12-3 or TRBV12-4 and TRBJ2-1; possibly TRBD1 for D (6 bases). CDR3 sequence reads: CASRQGVVNEQFF. For the CDR3, the DNA is TGTGCCAGCAGACAGGGAGTGGTCAATGAGCAGTTCTTC.